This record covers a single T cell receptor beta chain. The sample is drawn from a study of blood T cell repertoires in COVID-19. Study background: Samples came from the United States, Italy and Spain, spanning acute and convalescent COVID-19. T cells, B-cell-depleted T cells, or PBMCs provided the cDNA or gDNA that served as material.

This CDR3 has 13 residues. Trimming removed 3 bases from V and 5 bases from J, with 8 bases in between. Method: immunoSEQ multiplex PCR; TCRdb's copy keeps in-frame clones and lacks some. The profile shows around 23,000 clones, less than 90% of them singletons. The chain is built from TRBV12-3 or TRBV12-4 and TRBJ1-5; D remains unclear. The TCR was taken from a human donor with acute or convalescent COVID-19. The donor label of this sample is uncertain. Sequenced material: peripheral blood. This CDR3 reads CASSFGRYQPQHF. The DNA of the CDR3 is TGTGCCAGCAGTTTCGGGAGGTATCAGCCCCAGCATTTT.